This T cell receptor beta chain was observed in a study of cytomegalovirus exposure and HLA in healthy donors (dated by TCRdb to about 2017). Looking at the study overall: An earlier analysis of several hundred of the donors reported 276 Gb of sequence data and around 120 million unique TCR beta sequences obtained from 180 million or so T cells. Rather than using new phenotypic data, the later analysis identified candidate immune exposures from TCR beta sequences and from how often those sequences occurred across donors. Class I and class II HLA loci were covered by the typing at four-digit resolution. About five DR-DQ haplotypes were treated as single units for association and clustering because of strong linkage in the cohort. A later genetic analysis took genome-wide SNP genotypes for about 65% of the roughly 670 donors and used that subset as a discovery cohort. The genetic ancestry cluster associated with self-reported Caucasian donors included about four fifths of the 350 to 500 genotyped donors. An early release that covered about 600 HLA-typed donors contained around 300 gigabases of sequencing data and tens of millions of unique TCR sequences. The T cell repertoires of under 750 subjects were profiled by immunosequencing and related to cytomegalovirus serostatus. Alongside the repertoire data, information on donor age, sex, ethnicity and CMV serostatus was compiled. An earlier analysis of approximately 640 of the donors applied high-throughput TCR beta sequencing to assess whether each TCR beta V gene segment acted as functional or pseudogenic. To predict cytomegalovirus infection status, the study combined high-throughput TCR immunosequencing, statistical association of individual TCRs with disease status, and machine learning. Every repertoire in the discovery cohort had been generated on one and the same sequencing platform. Besides the first cohort of roughly 700 subjects, a separate validation cohort made up of roughly 120 different subjects was used. A later analysis re-analyzed previously published TCR beta repertoires from approximately 700 donors and added high-resolution HLA genotyping to study TCR occurrence patterns. The study was designed to test whether signatures of past pathogen exposure could be identified by cataloging public T cell receptors. The number of donors typed differed by locus, with 629-630 for A, B, C, DRB1 and DQB1, more than 500 for DQA1, 606 for DPA1, and around 430 for DPB1. Among 350 to 400 genotyped donors of the cohort, an average of around 240,000 unique TCR beta nucleotide sequences were sequenced per donor, roughly 20% of them non-productive. Summary of the overall study and its limitations: According to the authors, the approach could potentially be generalized to other disease states and immunological phenotypes. According to a later analysis, parvovirus B19, influenza, CMV and Epstein-Barr virus appeared linked to several top co-occurrence clusters. According to a later analysis, most CMV-associated TCR beta chains appeared to be HLA-restricted, and the HLA associations seemed to be driven largely by CMV exposure. The study gave a list of roughly 150 TCR beta chains associated with cytomegalovirus. Strong co-occurrence of HLA alleles, especially DR and DQ, made assigning TCR associations to individual alleles difficult. CMV serostatus was the only immune exposure information available for the cohort. In a later analysis, HLA-associated TCR beta chains showed more clonal expansion and lower generation probabilities than non-associated chains that were equally common. An earlier analysis of around 500 of the donors showed that most TCR beta V segments appeared in productive rearrangements either about 90% or about 30% of the time, which broadly matched IMGT annotations. In vitro tests confirmed that three of the cytomegalovirus-associated TCR beta chains recognize cytomegalovirus antigens. A later genetic analysis associated a missense DCLRE1C variant with V-gene and J-gene trimming of TCR beta chains, and an independent cohort replicated the association. At a false discovery rate of 0.05, a later analysis linked roughly 17,000 TCR beta sequences to specific HLA alleles. While some public TCRs were present in many individuals, most TCR sequences turned up only very rarely across donors. Because HLA typing was unavailable for some donors at each locus, only the typed subset was used in association tests. A further reported finding was that TCR beta sequences accurately predicted the HLA-A and HLA-B alleles for most subjects in the first cohort. Linkage disequilibrium might explain the correlated functional status among segregating V segments, but an unknown experimental factor could not be excluded. Cytomegalovirus status was reported to be diagnosed by the classifier with high specificity and sensitivity in both the original and validation cohorts. Compared with the approximately 700-donor mean, donors in an Asian-associated ancestry cluster had fewer N-insertions in productive TCRs, according to a later genetic analysis. The presence/absence analyses assumed that sequencing depth was roughly uniform across donors, and that assumption may not be true. A later analysis found that TCR association rates varied across HLA loci, with DRB1 alleles showing the most associated TCRs and HLA-C alleles the fewest. A cluster of highly shared sequence variants was judged likely to represent a technical artifact of the sequencing pipeline. Seventeen rarely observed V segments, including chromosome 9 orphons, were excluded from the earlier analysis of approximately 600 of the donors because counts were too low. Because the 87-base-pair reads could not distinguish some IMGT-functional V segments, including TRBV6-2 and TRBV6-3, those segments were excluded. In this cohort, only TCR beta chains were sequenced, and detectable features were limited by the absence of alpha or paired-chain data.

Points on this clone: The antigen it recognizes is unknown. No per-base quality is available; no much larger clone lies one base away.

Germline trimming: 3 bases from V, 2 bases from J; junction bases outside gene matches: 4. According to the germline V gene (reference sequence), CDR1 reads LNHDA and CDR2 reads SQIVND. The CDR3 runs 15 residues from the cysteine to the phenylalanine. The read is trimmed to its CDR3 DNA, 45 bases read in frame from base 1. The library relied on the immunoSEQ multiplex PCR assay. The multiplex PCR relied on a mix of 60 forward primers for TCR Vbeta segments and 13 reverse primers for TCR Jbeta segments. A multiplex PCR assay on genomic DNA amplified the CDR3 region of rearranged TCR beta genes. Amplified TCR beta libraries were sequenced as 87-base-pair reads on the Illumina HiSeq System. The source study handled its data this way. In a later analysis, around 80 million unique TCR beta chains were counted across the approximately 670 repertoires, and roughly 11 million of these chains were shared by at least two donors. Raw reads were error-corrected and collapsed into unique sequences with a nearest-neighbor algorithm that merged closely related sequences to remove PCR and sequencing errors. CDR3 sequences were aligned to IMGT reference sequences to assign V, D and J gene segments. For a sequence to be retained, a match of at least six nucleotides to both a V gene segment and a J gene segment was required. A rearrangement was called productive if the CDR3 had no stop codons and remained in frame with V and J, and every other rearrangement was called non-productive. Following IMGT convention, CDR3 was defined as the stretch from the second conserved V-encoded cysteine to the conserved J-encoded phenylalanine. The earlier analysis of a few hundred of the donors excluded any sequence lacking an unambiguous match to a single V gene segment. An earlier analysis of a few hundred of the donors called V segments functional above 56.7% productive rearrangements and segregating when the between-donor standard deviation exceeded 5%. A statistical classification framework was built for diagnosing cytomegalovirus status from the catalog of TCR beta chain sequences. V and J gene assignment, in a later analysis, came from comparing TCR nucleotide sequences with IMGT/GENE-DB human TR gene sequences. In a later analysis, CDR3 sequences and most-parsimonious VDJ recombination scenarios were assigned using the TCRdist pipeline. In a later analysis, each TCR beta chain was defined by its CDR3 amino acid sequence together with its V-gene family, and reads without a unique V-gene family were excluded. As a way to deal with suspected cross-contamination and a sequencing artifact, a later analysis dropped 640 or so nucleotide sequences that were highly shared and had low generation probability. In a later analysis, a clonal expansion index was calculated for each public chain from normalized within-repertoire ranks of inferred template counts. In a later analysis, generation probabilities were computed using a VDJ recombination model fitted to out-of-frame rearrangements, and the results were checked against IGoR. In a later analysis, hypergeometric tests were used to score TCR-TCR, TCR-HLA and TCR-CMV co-occurrence, with a repertoire-size bias correction applied to TCR pairs. A later analysis estimated false discovery rates by permuting HLA or CMV assignments 20 times. A later analysis grouped co-occurring TCRs with DBSCAN, adding TCRdist sequence similarity when clustering within HLA-allele-positive subsets. Repertoires with fewer than 30,000 or more than 120,000 public chains, plus five repertoires with anomalous nucleotide sharing, were excluded from co-occurrence clustering. TCRdb carries this immuneACCESS record with in-frame sequences only. Its versions omit some clonotypes, under half of them owing to an unresolved V gene in the studies checked, with the rest unexplained. That table gives V, J and clone size, and the DNA gave D and trimming. The sample yields 200,000 to 250,000 clones; over 60% were counted once. The leading ten clones occupy around 0.63% of the sample.

The cohort comprised some 730 healthy bone marrow donors. Cohort members were all nominally healthy when sampled, although unrecorded immune exposures were likely present. The donor tested CMV seronegative, placing the donor among the 350 or so seronegative members of the cohort. Every donor gave a peripheral blood sample, and the peripheral blood mononuclear cells from that sample were used for TCR beta sequencing. Genomic DNA extraction from the blood cell samples was performed with the Qiagen DNeasy Blood Extraction Kit. This TCR came from a man between 18 and 35 years old in good health and CMV-seronegative. The V and J genes are TRBV19 and TRBJ1-5; 7 nucleotides in the junction match TRBD1. Sequencing input: PBMCs. The DNA sequence is given as TGTGCCAGTAGTATCTATACAGGGGGCAATCAGCCCCAGCATTTT. This translates into CASSIYTGGNQPQHF.